This T cell receptor (beta chain) emerged from a study of T cell repertoires in cytomegalovirus infection. Study background: HLA-B-restricted CMV epitopes that are well studied, plus recently identified HLA-C-restricted ones, were used by the study.

Overall study results and limits: Clonotypes of TCR beta that were HLA-C-restricted and CMV-specific dominated the ex vivo response.

V was pared by 3 bases and J by 2 bases, with 10 bases between. The germline V gene encodes CDR1 MNHEY and CDR2 SMNVEV (reference sequence). This CDR3 comprises 14 residues. This clonotype was seen a few times. Its antigen is unidentified. TCRdb ran MiXCR on the reads and lists one entry per CDR3 protein. The repertoire holds about 920,000 distinct CDR3 sequences, around 29% seen once, with around an eighth in the top ten. This chain connects TRBV27 to TRBJ1-1; D is uncertain. Source: cultured CD8+ T cells from PBMCs, taken from culture after CMV antigen stimulation. The receptor comes from a human donor in good health (CMV status not recorded). Some clones in this sample may be carry-over from other donors' samples. Here the CDR3 reads CASSFSVRNTEAFF. The CDR3 coding sequence is TGTGCCAGCAGTTTTTCGGTGCGAAACACTGAAGCTTTCTTT.